This T cell receptor beta chain is drawn from a study of blood T cell repertoires in COVID-19. The germline V gene has CDR1 MNHEY and CDR2 SVGEGT. The J segment lost 3 bases and the V segment lost 5 bases, leaving 6 bases of the junction unmatched. The CDR3 runs 15 residues. Authors' methods: Reference gene primer amplification yielded estimated nucleated cell counts. Clones were read by immunoSEQ multiplex PCR, and TCRdb kept only the in-frame ones, dropping some. That table furnishes V, J and clone size, whereas the DNA furnished D and trimming. Of some 190,000 clones detected, around 90% appear once; the ten largest clones hold 4.4%. In this sample, this clone turned up a few times.

The origin of this receptor is a human donor in a cohort sampled during active COVID-19. V is TRBV6-2 or TRBV6-3 and J is TRBJ2-3, with TRBD1 matching over 9 bases. Sequencing used peripheral blood. Here the CDR3 reads CASSRNRGRTDTQYF. CDR3 nucleotide sequence: TGTGCCAGCAGTCGAAACAGGGGGCGTACAGATACGCAGTATTTT.